This T cell receptor beta chain was sequenced in a study of T cell responses to AZD1222 COVID-19 vaccine. Assay: immunoSEQ multiplex PCR; the TCRdb copy retains only in-frame clones and omits some. The record lists about 140,000 clones, of which the ten most abundant hold about 2.2%. A remark on this clone: No antigen is known for it.

Study outcomes and limitations: Increased Spike-specific TCR breadth and depth were observed after two AZD1222 doses. Repertoires were obtained solely post-peak T cell response.

Germline V gene sequence: CDR1 SGHTA, CDR2 FQGNSA. V shed 6 bases and J shed 4 bases, with 12 bases lying between them. This CDR3 comprises 13 residues. The TCR comes from an adult in good health. The V and J genes are TRBV7-2 and TRBJ1-1; no reliable D call. Specimen: peripheral blood. This CDR3 is CASSYLIGTEAFF. The CDR3 DNA sequence: TGTGCCAGCAGTTATTTAATTGGCACTGAAGCTTTCTTT.